The clone carrying this TCR beta chain was counted ten times or more. Antigen unknown. This specimen belongs to a study of identical twins. Study-wide results and caveats: Researchers reported weaker excess twin sharing in beta out-of-frame sequences.

CDR3 length: 11 residues. Germline values: CDR1 SGHRS, CDR2 YFSETQ. V was trimmed by 7 bases and J by 2 bases, leaving 6 bases between them. Each cDNA held unique molecular identifiers, and template switching gave it a universal primer site. TCRdb fed the 5' RACE reads into MiXCR, producing one record per CDR3 protein. In the table there are hundreds of thousands of distinct CDR3 sequences, around 6% of which are singletons. The sequence was collected from a young man in good health. The material sequenced was naive T cells sorted from blood. V usage is TRBV5-1 and J usage is TRBJ1-2; no clear D gene. The CDR3 bases are TGCGCCAGCCACAGCAACTATGGCTACACCTTC. Its protein product is CASHSNYGYTF.